The following is a T cell receptor (beta chain) sequence with its context. This clone was seen a few times. The antigen this receptor binds is unknown. The sample holds no much larger clone one base away, and base qualities are not on file. To prepare the library, the immunoSEQ multiplex PCR assay was applied. A mixture of 60 forward primers for TCR Vbeta segments and 13 reverse primers for TCR Jbeta segments was used in the multiplex PCR. The CDR3 region of rearranged TCR beta genes was amplified from genomic DNA by a multiplex PCR assay. Amplified TCR beta libraries were sequenced as 87-base-pair reads on the Illumina HiSeq System. The study's processing was this. In a later analysis, some 80 million unique TCR beta chains were counted across the roughly 670 repertoires, and roughly 9.9 million of these chains were shared by at least two donors. To remove PCR and sequencing errors, raw reads were error-corrected and collapsed into unique sequences using a nearest-neighbor algorithm that merged closely related sequences. V, D and J gene segments were assigned by aligning CDR3 sequences to IMGT reference sequences. Each retained sequence needed at least a six-nucleotide match to both a V gene segment and a J gene segment. A rearrangement counted as productive if the CDR3 had no stop codons and remained in frame with V and J, and every other rearrangement counted as non-productive. CDR3 was defined by IMGT convention, running from the second conserved V-encoded cysteine to the conserved J-encoded phenylalanine. In an earlier analysis of 500 to 650 of the donors, sequences lacking an unambiguous match to a single V gene segment were excluded. An earlier analysis of 500 to 700 of the donors classified V segments as functional when productive rearrangements were above 56.7% and as segregating when the standard deviation between donors was above 5%. A statistical classification framework was built to diagnose cytomegalovirus status from the catalog of TCR beta chain sequences. In a later analysis, V and J genes were assigned by comparing TCR nucleotide sequences against IMGT/GENE-DB human TR gene sequences. In a later analysis, CDR3 sequences and most-parsimonious VDJ recombination scenarios were assigned using the TCRdist pipeline. A later analysis defined each TCR beta chain by its CDR3 amino acid sequence plus V-gene family, and excluded reads lacking a unique V-gene family. In a later analysis, 500 to 700 highly shared, low-generation-probability nucleotide sequences were removed to address suspected cross-contamination and a sequencing artifact. In a later analysis, a clonal expansion index was calculated for each public chain from normalized within-repertoire ranks of inferred template counts. In a later analysis, generation probabilities were computed using a VDJ recombination model fitted to out-of-frame rearrangements, and the results were checked against IGoR. In a later analysis, hypergeometric tests were used to score TCR-TCR, TCR-HLA and TCR-CMV co-occurrence, with a repertoire-size bias correction applied to TCR pairs. In a later analysis, false discovery rates were estimated by permuting HLA or CMV assignments 20 times. A later analysis grouped co-occurring TCRs with DBSCAN, adding TCRdist sequence similarity when clustering within HLA-allele-positive subsets. Repertoires with fewer than 30,000 or more than 120,000 public chains were left out of co-occurrence clustering, as were about 5 repertoires with anomalous nucleotide sharing. TCRdb stores this immuneACCESS table with in-frame sequences only. Part of the clones is absent; in the studies checked, under half of the shortfall reflects unresolved V genes, and no reason is known for the rest. Clone size and the V and J calls come from that table; the DNA yielded D and trimming. The sample records 150,000 or so clones, over 60% of which are singletons. The ten largest clones capture about 1.5% of the sample.

This entry comes from a study of cytomegalovirus exposure and HLA in healthy donors (dated by TCRdb to about 2017). Looking at the study overall: An earlier analysis of several hundred of the donors reported roughly 300 Gb of sequence data and about 100 million unique TCR beta sequences from 150 million to 200 million T cells. Approximately 300 gigabases of sequencing data and about 92 million unique TCR sequences made up an early release that covered fewer than 650 HLA-typed donors. Of the roughly 400 genotyped donors, around 81% fell in the genetic ancestry cluster associated with self-reported Caucasian donors. The aim of the study was to test whether cataloging public T cell receptors could identify signatures of past pathogen exposure. Using immunosequencing, the study profiled T cell repertoires from 666 subjects and related those repertoires to cytomegalovirus serostatus. Along with the roughly 710-subject first cohort, a separate validation cohort of roughly 110 different subjects was used. To predict cytomegalovirus infection status, the study brought together high-throughput TCR immunosequencing, statistical association of individual TCRs with disease status, and machine learning. A later analysis re-examined previously published TCR beta repertoires from several hundred donors and added high-resolution HLA genotyping to investigate patterns of TCR occurrence. Rather than using new phenotypic data, the later analysis identified candidate immune exposures from TCR beta sequences and from how often those sequences occurred across donors. To decide whether each TCR beta V gene segment behaved as functional or pseudogenic, an earlier analysis of some 600 of the donors relied on high-throughput TCR beta sequencing. Alongside the repertoire data, information on donor age, sex, ethnicity and CMV serostatus was compiled. Genome-wide SNP genotypes for about 55% of the 666 donors were used in a later genetic analysis, which treated that subset as a discovery cohort. All discovery cohort repertoires had been generated using a single sequencing platform. HLA typing included class I and class II loci at four-digit resolution. Typing coverage differed by locus: A, B, C, DRB1 and DQB1 were typed in roughly 620-630 donors, DQA1 in about 560, DPA1 in 600 to 610, and DPB1 in around 490. Roughly 5 DR-DQ haplotypes were handled as single units for association and clustering, since linkage in the cohort was strong. Among over 350 genotyped donors of the cohort, an average of approximately 250,000 unique TCR beta nucleotide sequences were sequenced per donor, roughly a sixth of them non-productive.

The cohort comprised fewer than 750 healthy bone marrow donors. At the time of sampling, every cohort member was nominally healthy, though immune exposures that went unrecorded were likely present. The donor tested CMV seronegative, placing the donor among the 350 or so seronegative members of the cohort. Each donor provided a peripheral blood sample, and peripheral blood mononuclear cells were used for TCR beta sequencing. The Qiagen DNeasy Blood Extraction Kit was used to extract genomic DNA from the blood cell samples. General findings and caveats noted by the study authors: Because HLA typing was missing for some donors at each locus, association tests included only the typed subset. Across donors, most TCR sequences were observed very rarely, whereas some public TCRs were present in many individuals. An earlier analysis of several hundred of the donors showed that most TCR beta V segments appeared in productive rearrangements either about 90% or about 30% of the time, which broadly matched IMGT annotations. Assigning TCR associations to individual alleles was difficult when HLA alleles, especially DR and DQ, strongly co-occurred. This cohort had only TCR beta chains sequenced, and the lack of alpha or paired-chain data limited which features could be detected. Some IMGT-functional V segments, including TRBV6-2 and TRBV6-3, could not be distinguished by the 87-base-pair reads and were therefore excluded. According to a later analysis, most CMV-associated TCR beta chains appeared to be HLA-restricted, and the HLA associations seemed to be driven largely by CMV exposure. A later analysis associated about 16,000 TCR beta sequences with specific HLA alleles at a false discovery rate of 0.05. Immune exposure information for the cohort was limited to CMV serostatus. Cytomegalovirus status was reported to be diagnosed by the classifier with high specificity and sensitivity in both the original and validation cohorts. Because counts were too low, seventeen rarely observed V segments, including chromosome 9 orphons, were excluded from the earlier analysis of fewer than 650 of the donors. V-gene and J-gene trimming of TCR beta chains was associated with a missense DCLRE1C variant in a later genetic analysis, and the association was replicated in an independent cohort. In a later analysis, several top co-occurrence clusters were reported to appear linked to parvovirus B19, influenza, CMV and Epstein-Barr virus. In a later analysis, HLA-associated TCR beta chains showed more clonal expansion and lower generation probabilities than non-associated chains that were equally common. It was suggested by the authors that the approach could potentially be generalized to other disease states and immunological phenotypes. In a later analysis, the rate of TCR association differed among HLA loci, with DRB1 alleles having the most associated TCRs and HLA-C alleles having the fewest. The study gave a list of over 150 TCR beta chains associated with cytomegalovirus. A few of the identified cytomegalovirus-associated TCR beta chains were confirmed in vitro to be specific for cytomegalovirus antigens. Linkage disequilibrium might explain the correlated functional status among segregating V segments, but an unknown experimental factor could not be excluded. A cluster of highly shared sequence variants was judged likely to be a technical artifact of the sequencing pipeline. Compared with the 666-donor mean, donors in an Asian-associated ancestry cluster had fewer N-insertions in productive TCRs, according to a later genetic analysis. A further reported finding was that TCR beta sequences accurately predicted the HLA-A and HLA-B alleles for most subjects in the first cohort. Sequencing depth was assumed to be roughly uniform across donors in the presence/absence analyses, though that assumption may not hold.

Via the germline V gene, CDR1 is LGHNT and CDR2 FRNRAP. Counted from cysteine to phenylalanine, this CDR3 has 14 amino acids. CDR3 DNA is the only sequence kept; it has 42 bases, read in frame from the first base. From V the trimming removes 1 base and from J it removes 7 bases, while the gene matches leave 3 bases of the junction unaccounted for. Source material: PBMCs. The rearrangement combines TRBV12-5 with TRBJ2-1; TRBD2 agrees with 8 junctional bases. The receptor comes from a woman aged 18-35 years in good health and CMV-seronegative. The bases are TGTGCTAGTGGTTTGGGGCGGGAGGCTAATGAGCAGTTCTTC. This sequence encodes CASGLGREANEQFF.